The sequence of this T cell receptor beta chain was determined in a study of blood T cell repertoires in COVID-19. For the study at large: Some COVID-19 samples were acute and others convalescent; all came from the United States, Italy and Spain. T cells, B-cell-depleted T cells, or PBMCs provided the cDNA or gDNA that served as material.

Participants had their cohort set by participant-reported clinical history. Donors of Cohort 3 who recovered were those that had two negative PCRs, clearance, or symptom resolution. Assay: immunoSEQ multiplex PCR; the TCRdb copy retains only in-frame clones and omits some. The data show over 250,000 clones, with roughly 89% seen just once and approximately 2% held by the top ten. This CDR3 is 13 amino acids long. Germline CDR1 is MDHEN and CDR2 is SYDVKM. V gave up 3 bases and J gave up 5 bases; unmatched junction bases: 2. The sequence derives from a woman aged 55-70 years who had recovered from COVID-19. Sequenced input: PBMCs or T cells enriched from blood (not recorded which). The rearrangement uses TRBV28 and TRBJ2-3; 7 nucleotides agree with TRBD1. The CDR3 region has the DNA TGTGCCAGCAGTTTGGGACAGCTAGATACGCAGTATTTT. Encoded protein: CASSLGQLDTQYF.